The 8 T cell receptor beta chains listed next were all sequenced from one sample in a study of T cell responses to AZD1222 COVID-19 vaccine. Data came from immunoSEQ multiplex PCR; TCRdb stores just in-frame clones and leaves some out. The data contain about 140,000 clones, 70% to 90% of them singletons. The material was peripheral blood, obtained 28 days after the second AZD1222 dose. The origin of the receptors is an adult who received the AZD1222 COVID-19 vaccine.

The V call is TRBV3-1 (or the pseudogene TRBV3-2), the J call TRBJ1-2, with D tentatively TRBD1 (5 bases). Germline V gene data show CDR1 as LGHDT and CDR2 as YNNKEL (reference sequence). V lost 0 bases, J lost 6 bases, and 8 bases lay in between. The CDR3 sequence is 13 residues long. The CDR3 DNA is TGTGCCAGCAGCCAAGAAACAGGTCATGGCTACACCTTC. Protein sequence: CASSQETGHGYTF.

The genes are TRBV24-1 and TRBJ2-1; TRBD2 is a possible D gene (5 bases). V lost 3 bases to trimming and J lost 10 bases, with 27 bases between them. CDR1 is KGHDR and CDR2 is SFDVKD in the germline V gene. This CDR3 has 18 amino acids. The CDR3 loop is CATSDPDPKVSIRGEQFF. The CDR3 DNA reads TGTGCCACCAGTGATCCTGACCCGAAGGTATCTATTCGGGGAGAGCAGTTCTTC.

This sequence joins TRBV19 and TRBJ2-7; 7 bases fit TRBD1. CDR1 and CDR2 from the germline V gene are LNHDA and SQIVND (reference sequence). V shed 5 bases and J 4 bases; nucleotides not matched to a gene: 11. The CDR3 spans 15 residues. In DNA, the CDR3 is TGTGCCAGTAGTTCTACAGGGGCCTCCCCTTACGAGCAGTACTTC. Encoded protein: CASSSTGASPYEQYF.

J is TRBJ2-2 and V is TRBV24-1; TRBD2 matches at 8 bases. Germline V gene data show CDR1 as KGHDR and CDR2 as SFDVKD. The trim removed 5 bases at V and 2 bases at J, leaving 6 bases unmatched. The CDR3 consists of 16 residues. CDR3 amino acids: CATSGPGGPNTGELFF. CDR3 nucleotides: TGTGCCACCAGTGGCCCGGGGGGGCCTAACACCGGGGAGCTGTTTTTT.

The rearrangement links TRBV30 to TRBJ2-1; D ambiguous. The CDR3 has 14 residues. The germline V gene encodes CDR1 GTSNPN and CDR2 SVGIG (reference sequence). Trimming took off 3 bases at V and 1 base at J, with 10 bases between the two ends. The DNA for the CDR3 is TGTGCCTGGAGACAAGGGTTTTCCTACAATGAGCAGTTCTTC. It yields the protein CAWRQGFSYNEQFF. Variable domain in full (rest from reference TRBV30 and TRBJ2-1): SQTIHQWPATLVQPVGSPLSLECTVEGTSNPNLYWYRQAAGRGLQLLFYSVGIGQISSEVPQNLSASRPQDRQFILSSKKLLLSDSGFYLCAWRQGFSYNEQFFGPGTRLTVL.

V and J are TRBV11-2 and TRBJ2-1, with 11 bases matching TRBD2. Germline lookup yields CDR1 SGHAT and CDR2 FQNNGV. This CDR3 region has 18 residues. Germline trimming cut 4 bases from V and 4 bases from J; bases unmatched to any gene: 12. CDR3 in amino acids: CASSSYPPGLAVYNEQFF. CDR3 coding DNA: TGTGCCAGCAGCTCCTACCCCCCGGGACTAGCGGTGTACAATGAGCAGTTCTTC.

V is TRBV19 and J is TRBJ1-6, with D possibly TRBD1 on 5 matching bases. Germline-derived CDR1 and CDR2 are LNHDA and SQIVND (reference sequence). The V end was cut by 5 bases, the J end by 9 bases, with 17 bases between. The CDR3 is 15 residues long. CDR3 DNA: TGTGCCAGTAGTGTCCCAGGGATTGTCGGTTCACCCCTCCACTTT. Its protein is CASSVPGIVGSPLHF. Looking up the rest from reference TRBV19 and TRBJ1-6 gives the full variable domain: DGGITQSPKYLFRKEGQNVTLSCEQNLNHDAMYWYRQDPGQGLRLIYYSQIVNDFQKGDIAEGYSVSREKKESFPLTVTSAQKNPTAFYLCASSVPGIVGSPLHFGNGTRLTVT.

The chain uses TRBV7-6 and TRBJ2-2; TRBD2 agrees at 7 bases. The germline V gene has CDR1 SGHVS and CDR2 FNYEAQ. This CDR3 is 15 amino acids long. V lost 3 bases to trimming and J lost 7 bases; unmatched junction nucleotides: 8. CDR3 DNA: TGTGCCAGCAGCTTGATAATCAGCGGGGTCGGGGAGCTGTTTTTT. Translation: CASSLIISGVGELFF.